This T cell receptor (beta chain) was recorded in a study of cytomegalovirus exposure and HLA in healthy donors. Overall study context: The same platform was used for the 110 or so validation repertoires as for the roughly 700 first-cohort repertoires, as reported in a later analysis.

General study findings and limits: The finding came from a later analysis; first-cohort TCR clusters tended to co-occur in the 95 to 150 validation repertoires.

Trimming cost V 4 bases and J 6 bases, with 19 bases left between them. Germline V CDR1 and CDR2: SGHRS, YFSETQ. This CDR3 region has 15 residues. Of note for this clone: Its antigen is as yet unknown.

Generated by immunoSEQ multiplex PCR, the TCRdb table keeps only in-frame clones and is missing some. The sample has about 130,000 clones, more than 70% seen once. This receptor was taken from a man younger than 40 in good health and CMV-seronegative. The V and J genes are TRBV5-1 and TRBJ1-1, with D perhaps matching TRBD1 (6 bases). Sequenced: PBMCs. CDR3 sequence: CASSLHRDGVAEAFF. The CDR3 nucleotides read TGCGCCAGCAGCCTCCACAGGGACGGTGTGGCTGAAGCTTTCTTT.